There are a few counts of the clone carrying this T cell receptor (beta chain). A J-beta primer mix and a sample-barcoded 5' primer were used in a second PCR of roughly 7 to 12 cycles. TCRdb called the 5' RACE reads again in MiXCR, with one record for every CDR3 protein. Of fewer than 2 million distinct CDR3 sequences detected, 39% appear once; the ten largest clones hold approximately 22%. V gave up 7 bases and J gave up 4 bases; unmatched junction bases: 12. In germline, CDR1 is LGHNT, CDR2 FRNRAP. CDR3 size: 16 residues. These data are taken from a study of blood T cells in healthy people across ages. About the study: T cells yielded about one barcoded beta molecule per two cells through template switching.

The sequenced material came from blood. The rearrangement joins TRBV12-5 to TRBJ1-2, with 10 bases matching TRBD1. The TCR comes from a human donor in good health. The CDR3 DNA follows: TGTGCTAGTGCTTCGGGGACAGGGGCCTTTTCCTATGGCTACACCTTC. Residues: CASASGTGAFSYGYTF.